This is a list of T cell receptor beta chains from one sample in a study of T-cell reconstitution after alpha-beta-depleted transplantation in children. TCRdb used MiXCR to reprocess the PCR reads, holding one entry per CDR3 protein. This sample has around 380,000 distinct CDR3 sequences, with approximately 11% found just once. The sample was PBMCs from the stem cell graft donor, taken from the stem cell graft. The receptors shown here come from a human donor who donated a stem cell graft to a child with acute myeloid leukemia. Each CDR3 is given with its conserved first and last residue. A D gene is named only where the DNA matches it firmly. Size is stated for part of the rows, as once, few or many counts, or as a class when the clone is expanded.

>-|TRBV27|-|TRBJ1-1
CASSPFPRTEAFF
TGTGCCAGCAGCCCCTTCCCCCGCACTGAAGCTTTCTTT
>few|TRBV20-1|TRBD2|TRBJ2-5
CSARDMPGLAGGWQETQYF
TGCAGTGCTAGAGATATGCCGGGACTAGCGGGAGGTTGGCAAGAGACCCAGTACTTC
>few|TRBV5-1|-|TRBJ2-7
CASSLVGGVSYEQYF
TGCGCCAGCAGCTTGGTCGGCGGGGTCTCCTACGAGCAGTACTTC
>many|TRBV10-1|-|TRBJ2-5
CASSESQGGRETQYF
TGCGCCAGCAGTGAGTCCCAGGGGGGCCGGGAGACCCAGTACTTC
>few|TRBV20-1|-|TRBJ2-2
CSARWTDTGELFF
TGCAGTGCTAGGTGGACGGATACCGGGGAGCTGTTTTTT
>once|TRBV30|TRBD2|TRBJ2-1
CAWNRGSTHNEQFF
TGTGCCTGGAATCGCGGGAGTACGCACAATGAGCAGTTCTTC
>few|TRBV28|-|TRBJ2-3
CAIRKGNTQYF
TGTGCCATCCGTAAGGGGAATACGCAGTATTTT
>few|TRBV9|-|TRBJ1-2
CASSVGVDYGYTF
TGTGCCAGCAGCGTAGGGGTTGACTATGGCTACACCTTC
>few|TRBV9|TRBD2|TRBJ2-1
CASNEPSGRVLPNNEQFF
TGTGCCAGCAACGAACCCAGCGGGAGGGTCCTACCTAACAATGAGCAGTTCTTC
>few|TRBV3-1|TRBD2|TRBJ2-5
CASSQPASGRGEETQYF
TGTGCCAGCAGCCAACCCGCTAGCGGGAGAGGGGAAGAGACCCAGTACTTC
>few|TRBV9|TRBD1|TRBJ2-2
CASSEQGANTGELFF
TGTGCCAGCAGCGAACAGGGGGCGAACACCGGGGAGCTGTTTTTT
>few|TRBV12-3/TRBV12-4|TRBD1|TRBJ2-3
CASSPGQGVIDTQYF
TGTGCCAGCAGTCCTGGACAGGGGGTAATAGATACGCAGTATTTT
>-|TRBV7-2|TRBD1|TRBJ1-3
CASSLRGQGNTIYF
TGTGCCAGCAGCTTAAGGGGGCAGGGAAACACCATATATTTT
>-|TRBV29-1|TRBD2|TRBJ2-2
CSVPGLAHTGELFF
TGCAGCGTTCCGGGACTAGCGCACACCGGGGAGCTGTTTTTT
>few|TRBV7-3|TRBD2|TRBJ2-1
CASSKGLANEQFF
TGTGCCAGCAGCAAGGGACTAGCGAATGAGCAGTTCTTC
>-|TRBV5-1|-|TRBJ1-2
CASSLQQFNYGYTF
TGCGCCAGCAGCTTACAGCAATTTAACTATGGCTACACCTTC
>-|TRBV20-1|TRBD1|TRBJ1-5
CSASTGEYNQPQHF
TGCAGTGCTTCGACAGGGGAATATAATCAGCCCCAGCATTTT
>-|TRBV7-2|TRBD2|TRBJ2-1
CASGGLAGINEQFF
TGTGCCAGCGGGGGACTAGCGGGAATCAATGAGCAGTTCTTC
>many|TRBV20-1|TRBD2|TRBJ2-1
CSARSLAGNNEQFF
TGCAGTGCTAGAAGTCTAGCGGGAAACAATGAGCAGTTCTTC
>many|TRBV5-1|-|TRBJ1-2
CASSLNWELNYGYTF
TGCGCCAGCAGCTTGAACTGGGAGCTAAACTATGGCTACACCTTC
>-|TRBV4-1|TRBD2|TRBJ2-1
CASSRLAASYNEQFF
TGCGCCAGCAGCCGACTAGCGGCGTCCTACAATGAGCAGTTCTTC
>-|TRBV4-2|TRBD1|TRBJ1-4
CASSQGQGGLLTNEKLFF
TGTGCCAGCAGCCAAGGGCAGGGGGGGCTCTTAACTAATGAAAAACTGTTTTTT
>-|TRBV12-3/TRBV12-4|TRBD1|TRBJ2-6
CASSVGTGPGANVLTF
TGTGCCAGCAGTGTAGGGACAGGCCCTGGGGCCAACGTCCTGACTTTC
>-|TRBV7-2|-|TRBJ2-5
CASSQRSRTGEETQYF
TGTGCCAGCAGCCAACGTTCAAGGACGGGGGAAGAGACCCAGTACTTC
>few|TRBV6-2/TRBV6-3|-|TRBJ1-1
CASSPQGLAEAFF
TGTGCCAGCAGTCCACAGGGTCTCGCTGAAGCTTTCTTT
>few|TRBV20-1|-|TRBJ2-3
CSALLGISTDTQYF
TGCAGTGCACTGCTAGGAATTAGCACAGATACGCAGTATTTT
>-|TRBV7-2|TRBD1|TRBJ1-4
CASSLRQGWNEKLFF
TGTGCCAGCAGCTTAAGACAGGGTTGGAATGAAAAACTGTTTTTT
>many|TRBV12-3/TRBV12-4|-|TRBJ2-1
CASNQPSYNEQFF
TGTGCCAGCAACCAGCCCTCCTACAATGAGCAGTTCTTC
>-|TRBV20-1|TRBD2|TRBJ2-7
CSAPGLAEPYDQYF
TGCAGTGCCCCGGGACTAGCGGAGCCCTACGACCAGTACTTC
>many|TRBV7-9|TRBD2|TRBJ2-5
CASSFTSGYQETQYF
TGTGCCAGCAGCTTCACTAGCGGATACCAAGAGACCCAGTACTTC
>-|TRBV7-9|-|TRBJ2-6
CASSGTLVAGANVLTF
TGTGCCAGCAGCGGGACATTAGTTGCTGGGGCCAACGTCCTGACTTTC
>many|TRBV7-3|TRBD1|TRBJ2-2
CASSSLGQGVTGELFF
TGTGCCAGCAGCTCGCTAGGACAGGGAGTCACCGGGGAGCTGTTTTTT
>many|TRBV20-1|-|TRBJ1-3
CSASTGSGNTIYF
TGCAGTGCCAGTACAGGCTCTGGAAACACCATATATTTT
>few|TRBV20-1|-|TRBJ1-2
CSASGANYGYTF
TGCAGTGCTTCAGGGGCTAACTATGGCTACACCTTC
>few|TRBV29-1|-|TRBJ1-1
CSTGLSEAFF
TGCAGTACAGGGTTATCTGAAGCTTTCTTT
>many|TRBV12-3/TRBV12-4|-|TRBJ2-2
CASSLVTATTGELFF
TGTGCCAGCAGTTTAGTAACCGCAACCACCGGGGAGCTGTTTTTT
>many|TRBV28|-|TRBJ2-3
CASSLTGASHVF
TGTGCCAGCAGTTTAACGGGGGCGTCCCACGTTTTC
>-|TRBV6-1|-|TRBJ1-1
CASSIDNAGNEAFF
TGTGCCAGCAGTATAGACAACGCAGGGAACGAAGCTTTCTTT
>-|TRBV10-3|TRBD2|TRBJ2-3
CAISGLAGGRTSTDTQYF
TGTGCCATCAGTGGCCTAGCGGGGGGGCGAACTAGCACAGATACGCAGTATTTT
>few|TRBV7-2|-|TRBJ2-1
CASSSRNGYEQFF
TGTGCCAGCAGCTCCAGGAACGGGTATGAGCAGTTCTTC
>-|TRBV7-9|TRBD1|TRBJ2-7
CASSPRWQGAIYEQYF
TGTGCCAGCAGCCCCCGATGGCAGGGGGCTATCTACGAGCAGTACTTC
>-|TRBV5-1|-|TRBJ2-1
CASSLSFNEQFF
TGCGCCAGCAGCCTGAGTTTCAATGAGCAGTTCTTC
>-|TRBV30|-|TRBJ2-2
CACYRVLRTGELFF
TGTGCCTGCTACAGGGTTTTGCGCACCGGGGAGCTGTTTTTT
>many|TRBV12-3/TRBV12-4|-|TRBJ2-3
CATSLSDTQYF
TGTGCCACCAGTTTGTCAGATACGCAGTATTTT
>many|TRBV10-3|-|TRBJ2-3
CAIRSGTGTDTQYF
TGTGCCATCAGATCAGGGACGGGGACAGATACGCAGTATTTT
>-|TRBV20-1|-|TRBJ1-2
CSASGVPPPYGYTF
TGCAGTGCTAGTGGGGTCCCACCCCCTTATGGCTACACCTTC
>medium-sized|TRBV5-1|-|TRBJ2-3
CASSLGFLGADTQYF
TGCGCCAGCAGCTTGGGCTTCCTGGGGGCAGATACGCAGTATTTT
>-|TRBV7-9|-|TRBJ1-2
CASSLSGGGNYGYTF
TGTGCCAGCAGCTTATCCGGGGGAGGTAACTATGGCTACACCTTC
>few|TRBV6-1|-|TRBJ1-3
CASNPSGDGNTIYF
TGTGCCAGCAATCCTTCAGGGGATGGAAACACCATATATTTT
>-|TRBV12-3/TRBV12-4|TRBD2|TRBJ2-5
CASSFGSGGQETQYF
TGTGCCAGCAGTTTTGGCAGCGGGGGCCAAGAGACCCAGTACTTC
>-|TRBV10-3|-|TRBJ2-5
CAISEGPWGTQYF
TGTGCCATCAGTGAGGGCCCCTGGGGGACCCAGTACTTC
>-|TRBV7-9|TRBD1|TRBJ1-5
CASSGGTGANQPQHF
TGTGCCAGCAGCGGAGGGACAGGCGCTAATCAGCCCCAGCATTTT
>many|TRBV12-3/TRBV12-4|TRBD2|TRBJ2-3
CASNLSGGATDTQYF
TGTGCCAGCAACCTAAGCGGGGGGGCCACAGATACGCAGTATTTT
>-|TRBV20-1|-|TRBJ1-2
CSAFDLGGYTF
TGCAGTGCTTTCGACCTAGGGGGCTACACCTTC
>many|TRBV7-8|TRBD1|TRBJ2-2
CASSWDRGRTGELFF
TGTGCCAGCAGTTGGGACAGGGGGCGCACCGGGGAGCTGTTTTTT
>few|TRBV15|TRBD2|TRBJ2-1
CATSRDVSSGRYEQFF
TGTGCCACCAGCAGAGACGTCAGTAGCGGGAGATATGAGCAGTTCTTC
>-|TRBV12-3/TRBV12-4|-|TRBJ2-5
CASFGIKETQYF
TGTGCCAGTTTTGGCATCAAAGAGACCCAGTACTTC
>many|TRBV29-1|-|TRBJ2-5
CSVEQRQETQYF
TGCAGCGTTGAACAGCGACAAGAGACCCAGTACTTC
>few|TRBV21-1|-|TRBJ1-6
CASSKKGVLTVPYNSPLHF
TGTGCCAGCAGCAAAAAGGGGGTCTTGACAGTTCCCTATAATTCACCCCTCCACTTT